What follows are 23 T cell receptor beta chains derived from one specimen sequenced in a study of cytomegalovirus exposure and HLA in healthy donors. The PCR made use of 60 Vbeta and 13 Jbeta primers. Libraries were prepared by immunoSEQ multiplex PCR; TCRdb keeps only in-frame clonotypes and omits some of them. The sample has 52,000 or so clones, roughly 81% seen once. Sequenced input: PBMCs. These receptors were taken from a woman aged 40-49 years in good health and CMV-seropositive.

The chain is built from TRBV19 and TRBJ1-1; D is undetermined. The CDR3 loop spans 11 amino acids. CDR1 is LNHDA and CDR2 is SQIVND in the germline V gene (reference sequence). Trimming pared 8 bases from V and 7 bases from J, leaving 11 bases between. CDR3 coding DNA: TGTGCCAGTCGACTGGAGGGTGAAGCTTTCTTT. Translating it yields CASRLEGEAFF.

This rearrangement joins TRBV25-1 to TRBJ1-3; possible D gene TRBD1, 6 bases. The CDR3 has 16 residues. Germline V gives CDR1 MGHDK, CDR2 SYGVNS. The ends were cut back, 0 bases at V and 0 bases at J, with 9 bases in the middle. The CDR3 DNA follows: TGTGCCAGCAGTGAATATTGGGACACCTCTGGAAACACCATATATTTT. Amino acid sequence: CASSEYWDTSGNTIYF.

The chain recombines TRBV6-6 with TRBJ1-6; D uncertain. There are 14 residues in the CDR3. Trimming cost V 5 bases and J 5 bases, with 10 bases left between them. Per germline, CDR1 MNHNY and CDR2 SVGAGI (reference sequence). The CDR3: CASSPSTNNSPLHF. The CDR3 DNA is TGTGCCAGCAGTCCCAGTACTAATAATTCACCCCTCCACTTT.

The chain has TRBV4-1 and TRBJ2-3; D remains unclear. The V gene's germline CDR1 is MGHRA and CDR2 YSYEKL. The V end lost 4 bases, the J end lost 6 bases, and 20 bases lay between the germline ends. The CDR3 length is 16 residues. The CDR3 DNA reads TGCGCCAGCAGCCTTGGAGTCGCCATGACCCGGGATACGCAGTATTTT. The encoded protein is CASSLGVAMTRDTQYF.

Only a few counts were recorded for this clone. This sequence joins TRBV4-3 and TRBJ2-2; 7 bases are a match to TRBD2. CDR1 LGHNA and CDR2 YSLEER come from the germline V gene. The CDR3 has 15 residues. V dropped 1 base and J dropped 5; count of bases not matched to a gene: 4. CDR3 residues: CASSQGTSATGELFF. The CDR3 nucleotides are TGCGCCAGCAGCCAAGGAACTAGCGCGACCGGGGAGCTGTTTTTT.

The chain is built from TRBV2 and TRBJ1-1, with TRBD1 as a possible D gene (5 bases). Germline V gene data show CDR1 as SNHLY and CDR2 as FYNNEI. Between the trimmed V and J ends, which lost 3 bases and 8 bases, there was a span of 10 bases. The CDR3 has 12 residues. The CDR3 reads CASSDRAAEAFF. The CDR3 DNA sequence: TGTGCCAGCAGTGACAGGGCCGCCGAAGCTTTCTTT.

With regard to this clone: An end of the junction does not agree with germline; a read error may underlie this. This sequence joins TRBV7-9 and TRBJ2-5; 9 bases match TRBD1. The CDR3 has 14 amino acids. In germline, CDR1 is SEHNR, CDR2 FQNEAQ (reference sequence). For the CDR3, the DNA is TGTGCCAGCAGGTTAGGGACAGGGATGGAGACCCAGTACTTC. Protein product: CASRLGTGMETQYF.

The chain links TRBV5-4 to TRBJ2-3; TRBD2 matches at 7 bases. Looked up from germline, CDR1 is SGHNT and CDR2 is YYREEE (reference sequence). The CDR3 runs to 16 residues. The trim removed 0 bases at V and 2 bases at J, leaving 6 bases unmatched. This chain's CDR3 is CASSLGGRGSTDTQYF. CDR3 sequence (DNA): TGTGCCAGCAGCTTGGGAGGGCGGGGGTCCACAGATACGCAGTATTTT. Filled out from reference TRBV5-4 and TRBJ2-3, the complete variable domain reads ETGVTQSPTHLIKTRGQQVTLRCSSQSGHNTVSWYQQALGQGPQFIFQYYREEENGRGNFPPRFSGLQFPNYSSELNVNALELDDSALYLCASSLGGRGSTDTQYFGPGTRLTVL.

There are a few counts of this clone. V is TRBV27 and J is TRBJ2-7, with 9 bases lining up with TRBD1. The CDR3 spans 12 residues. The V and J ends lost 8 bases and 4 bases, in that order; junction bases with no gene match: 3. Germline V CDR1 and CDR2: MNHEY, SMNVEV (reference sequence). The CDR3 here is CASRDRVYEQYF. Here the CDR3 DNA reads TGTGCCAGCCGGGACAGGGTTTACGAGCAGTACTTC.

V is TRBV10-3 and J is TRBJ1-2; TRBD1 matches 8 bases. The CDR3 totals 13 residues. CDR1 is ENHRY and CDR2 is SYGVKD in the germline V gene. J gave up 5 bases and V 10 bases, and 9 bases lay outside the gene matches. The CDR3 protein is CATGAGGRYGYTF. As DNA, the CDR3 is TGTGCCACAGGGGCAGGGGGCAGGTATGGCTACACCTTC.

This clone has a handful of counts. The chain combines TRBV25-1 with TRBJ1-4; 10 nucleotides match TRBD1. Germline V gives CDR1 MGHDK, CDR2 SYGVNS. The CDR3 spans 15 residues. The V segment lost 5 bases and the J segment 7 bases; nucleotides outside the gene matches: 7. CDR3 DNA: TGTGCCAGCAGTTATTCGACAGGGGGCTTTGAAAAACTGTTTTTT. It translates to CASSYSTGGFEKLFF.

The V and J genes are TRBV6-4 and TRBJ1-1, with D maybe TRBD1 (5 bases). The CDR3 covers 13 residues. V shed 2 bases and J shed 3 bases, with 7 bases lying between them. Germline V lookup: CDR1 MRHNA, CDR2 SNTAGT. CDR3 residues: CASSDGGDTEAFF. The CDR3 DNA is TGTGCCAGCAGTGACGGGGGGGACACTGAAGCTTTCTTT.

The chain employs TRBV6-5 and TRBJ1-5; 8 bases fit TRBD1. Germline assignment: CDR1 MNHEY and CDR2 SVGAGI. CDR3 length: 16 residues. The J segment lost 2 bases and the V segment lost 4 bases, leaving 7 bases of the junction unmatched. For the CDR3, the DNA is TGTGCCAGCAGTTCCCGACAGGGGAATGGCAATCAGCCCCAGCATTTT. Residues: CASSSRQGNGNQPQHF.

This clone was counted between two and nine times. CDR3 loop: CASSLGGVGVEQYF. The CDR3 nucleotides read TGTGCCAGCAGCTTAGGAGGTGTCGGGGTCGAGCAGTACTTC. This sequence joins TRBV7-6 and TRBJ2-7; D is perhaps TRBD2 (5 bases). CDR3 size: 14 residues. Trimming pared 1 base from V and 6 bases from J, leaving 13 bases between. Germline values: CDR1 SGHVS, CDR2 FNYEAQ.

The chain links TRBV10-3 to TRBJ2-3; possibly TRBD1 for D (5 bases). V shed 6 bases and J shed 5 bases, with 21 bases lying between them. This CDR3 region has 16 residues. Looked up from germline, CDR1 is ENHRY and CDR2 is SYGVKD. Here the CDR3 reads CAIRKQELAQRDTQYF. The CDR3 coding sequence is TGTGCCATCAGAAAACAGGAGTTAGCCCAGCGAGATACGCAGTATTTT.

The chain combines TRBV19 with TRBJ2-5; possible D gene TRBD2, 6 bases. The CDR3 contains 14 residues. CDR1 LNHDA and CDR2 SQIVND come from the germline V gene (reference sequence). V lost 3 bases, J lost 7 bases, and 15 bases lay in between. CDR3 bases: TGTGCCAGTAGTATGAGGGGAGGTCTAGGGACCCAGTACTTC. Translating gives CASSMRGGLGTQYF. The variable domain in full, with the rest retrieved from reference TRBV19 and TRBJ2-5, is DGGITQSPKYLFRKEGQNVTLSCEQNLNHDAMYWYRQDPGQGLRLIYYSQIVNDFQKGDIAEGYSVSREKKESFPLTVTSAQKNPTAFYLCASSMRGGLGTQYFGPGTRLLVL.

The chain employs TRBV6-6 and TRBJ1-2, with 7 bases lining up with TRBD1. The CDR3 is 15 amino acids. V gave up 6 bases and J gave up 1 base; unmatched junction bases: 8. Germline V CDR1 and CDR2: MNHNY, SVGAGI (reference sequence). CDR3 sequence reads: CASSYPGQSNYGYTF. CDR3 in DNA: TGTGCCAGCAGCTACCCGGGACAGAGTAACTATGGCTACACCTTC.

The genes are TRBV7-2 and TRBJ1-3; the match to TRBD1 covers 9 bases. V dropped 5 bases and J dropped 4; count of bases not matched to a gene: 3. This CDR3 has 14 residues. Germline V lookup: CDR1 SGHTA, CDR2 FQGNSA. The CDR3 region is CASSVQGAGNTIYF. The CDR3 region has the DNA TGTGCCAGCAGCGTACAGGGGGCGGGAAACACCATATATTTT.

J is TRBJ2-6 and V is TRBV7-2; 7 bases are a match to TRBD1. Trimming removed 2 bases from V and 0 bases from J; junction bases left unmatched: 4. The CDR3 is 17 amino acids. Germline V lookup: CDR1 SGHTA, CDR2 FQGNSA. DNA of the CDR3: TGTGCCAGCAGCTTAAACAGGGGAGCCTCTGGGGCCAACGTCCTGACTTTC. Encoded protein: CASSLNRGASGANVLTF.

The chain links TRBV6-1 to TRBJ1-1, with D maybe TRBD1 (5 bases). Trimming took 2 bases from V and 0 from J, leaving 10 bases between them. The CDR3 covers 15 residues. Germline V lookup: CDR1 MNHNS, CDR2 SASEGT. DNA of the CDR3: TGTGCCAGCAGTGAATCTTACAGGATGAACACTGAAGCTTTCTTT. Amino acid sequence: CASSESYRMNTEAFF.

This chain uses TRBV14 with TRBJ1-1; TRBD1 agrees at 7 bases. The V and J ends lost 0 bases and 5 bases, in that order; junction bases with no gene match: 9. The germline V gene has CDR1 SGHDN and CDR2 FVKESK. There are 16 residues in the CDR3. CDR3 sequence (DNA): TGTGCCAGCAGCCAAGATGGTAACAGGGGTAGGACTGAAGCTTTCTTT. This codes for CASSQDGNRGRTEAFF.

The chain carries TRBV6-1 and TRBJ2-1, with D possibly TRBD2 on 5 matching bases. The germline V and J ends were trimmed by 0 bases and 10 bases, with 10 bases remaining between them. The CDR3 runs 13 residues. CDR1 is MNHNS and CDR2 is SASEGT in the germline V gene. CDR3 DNA sequence: TGTGCCAGCAGTGAAGCAGGCCGGGAAGAGCAGTTCTTC. Protein: CASSEAGREEQFF.

J is TRBJ1-2 and V is TRBV6-5; 9 bases are shared with TRBD1. CDR1 is MNHEY and CDR2 is SVGAGI in the germline V gene. The CDR3 is made up of 13 amino acids. The J segment lost 8 bases and the V segment lost 5 bases, leaving 6 bases of the junction unmatched. As DNA, the CDR3 is TGTGCCAGCAGTCCGACAGGGGGAAGGGGCTACACCTTC. The encoded protein is CASSPTGGRGYTF.